Each of the 10 T cell receptor beta chains below was sequenced from the same sample in a study of identical twins. TCRdb re-called the 5' RACE reads with MiXCR, one entry per CDR3 protein. The sample includes roughly 260,000 distinct CDR3 sequences, roughly 7.5% of them seen just once. This same sample was also taken into another study, of yellow fever vaccine responses in identical twins.

Sequenced: CD8+ T cells sorted from blood. Source of these receptors: a young woman in good health.

There are a few counts of this clonotype. The chain is built from TRBV12-3 or TRBV12-4 and TRBJ2-1; D gene uncertain. Trimming left V 6 bases short and J 6 bases short, with 15 bases between. This CDR3 has 14 amino acids. The CDR3 spells CASSSKGLGNEQFF. CDR3 DNA: TGTGCCAGCAGCTCCAAAGGGTTAGGCAATGAGCAGTTCTTC.

This clonotype was seen a handful of times. The V and J genes are TRBV9 and TRBJ2-5; 14 positions agree with TRBD2. Germline CDR1 is SGDLS and CDR2 is YYNGEE. The CDR3 loop spans 16 amino acids. The ends lost 6 bases at V and 4 bases at J; junction bases unmatched: 8. The CDR3, as DNA: TGTGCCAGCACCCAGGGACTAGCGGGAGTCAGAGAGACCCAGTACTTC. Translated: CASTQGLAGVRETQYF.

The CDR3 DNA is TGTGCCAGTAAGACAGGGGGCTCCTACGAGCAGTACTTC. It is translated as CASKTGGSYEQYF. The gene calls are TRBV12-3 or TRBV12-4 and TRBJ2-7; 9 positions match TRBD1. The CDR3 is made up of 13 amino acids. V shed 9 bases, J shed 0 bases, and the junction held 3 bases outside the gene matches.

This chain joins TRBV6-1 and TRBJ2-2; 8 bases match TRBD2. V lost 5 bases and J lost 6; bases outside the gene matches: 8. The CDR3 length is 15 residues. Germline V gene lookup returns CDR1 MNHNS and CDR2 SASEGT. CDR3 DNA: TGTGCCAGCAGTCTGGGACTAGAAGGGGCCGGGGAGCTGTTTTTT. Its protein is CASSLGLEGAGELFF.

As for this clonotype: One end of the junction fails to match germline, which may point to a read error. The chain has TRBV29-1 and TRBJ2-7; perhaps TRBD2 as D (6 bases). CDR3 length equals 11 residues. The germline gives CDR1 SQVTM, CDR2 ANQGSEA. Here the CDR3 reads CSVEKDYVQYF. CDR3 bases: TGCAGCGTTGAAAAGGACTACGTGCAGTACTTC.

This clonotype appeared many times. The V and J genes are TRBV12-3 or TRBV12-4 and TRBJ2-1; possibly TRBD2 for D (5 bases). The CDR3 consists of 14 residues. V lost 4 bases, J lost 1 base, and 8 bases lay in between. CDR3 bases: TGTGCCAGCAGTTCGGAGCGGTCCTACAATGAGCAGTTCTTC. Amino acids: CASSSERSYNEQFF.

This clonotype appeared once. The chain has TRBV7-9 and TRBJ2-5; tentatively, D is TRBD1 (5 bases). The CDR3 is 16 amino acids. The germline V gene has CDR1 SEHNR and CDR2 FQNEAQ (reference sequence). Trimming shortened V by 5 bases and J by 1 base, and 17 bases separated the two germline ends. The CDR3 DNA is TGTGCCAGCAGCCCAGACGGGCAGGGTATCCAAGAGACCCAGTACTTC. Amino acid sequence: CASSPDGQGIQETQYF.

This clonotype was seen many times. This chain joins TRBV3-1 and TRBJ2-2, with D uncertain. Germline CDR1 LGHDT, CDR2 YNNKEL (reference sequence). This CDR3 comprises 16 residues. Trimming cost V 4 bases and J 0 bases, with 12 bases left between them. The CDR3: CASSPIRDPNTGELFF. The CDR3 DNA reads as TGTGCCAGCAGCCCGATTCGAGACCCGAACACCGGGGAGCTGTTTTTT. Full variable domain (missing parts from reference TRBV3-1 and TRBJ2-2): DTAVSQTPKYLVTQMGNDKSIKCEQNLGHDTMYWYKQDSKKFLKIMFSYNNKELIINETVPNRFSPKSPDKAHLNLHINSLELGDSAVYFCASSPIRDPNTGELFFGEGSRLTVL.

The table lists this clonotype with a few counts. The gene calls are TRBV6-1 and TRBJ2-7; D gene ambiguous. V was pared by 4 bases and J by 3 bases, with 19 bases between. CDR3 length equals 16 residues. Per germline, CDR1 MNHNS and CDR2 SASEGT. For the CDR3, the DNA is TGTGCCAGCAGTGGCCCCCCCGCTTCTTCAGACTACGAGCAGTACTTC. It specifies CASSGPPASSDYEQYF.

A few counts support this clonotype. The rearrangement joins TRBV11-1 to TRBJ2-3, with 11 positions matching TRBD2. Germline V lookup: CDR1 SGHAT, CDR2 FQDESV (reference sequence). The CDR3 is 19 residues long. V lost 2 bases to trimming and J lost 4 bases; unmatched junction nucleotides: 14. In DNA form, the CDR3 reads TGTGCCAGCAGCTTATCAGGAAGTTTAGCGGGGGGGCCCCCAGATACGCAGTATTTT. Translated, it gives CASSLSGSLAGGPPDTQYF.